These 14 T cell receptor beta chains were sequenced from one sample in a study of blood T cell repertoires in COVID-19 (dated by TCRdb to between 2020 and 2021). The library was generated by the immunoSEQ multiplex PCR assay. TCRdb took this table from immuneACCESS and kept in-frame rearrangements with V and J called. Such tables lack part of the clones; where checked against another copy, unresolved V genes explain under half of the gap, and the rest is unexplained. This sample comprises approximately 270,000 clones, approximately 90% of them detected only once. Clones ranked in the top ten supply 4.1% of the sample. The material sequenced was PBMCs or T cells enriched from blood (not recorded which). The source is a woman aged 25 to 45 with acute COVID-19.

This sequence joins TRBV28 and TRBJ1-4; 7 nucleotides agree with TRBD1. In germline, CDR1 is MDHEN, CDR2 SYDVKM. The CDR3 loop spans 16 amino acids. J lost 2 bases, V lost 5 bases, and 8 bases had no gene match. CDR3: CASSPGTASTNEKLFF. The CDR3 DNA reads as TGTGCCAGCAGTCCCGGGACAGCCTCCACTAATGAAAAACTGTTTTTT.

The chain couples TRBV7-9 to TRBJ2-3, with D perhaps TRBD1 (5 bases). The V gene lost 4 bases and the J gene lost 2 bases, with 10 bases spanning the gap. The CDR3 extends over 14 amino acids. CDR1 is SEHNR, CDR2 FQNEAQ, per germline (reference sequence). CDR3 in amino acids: CASSWGYTTDTQYF. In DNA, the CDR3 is TGTGCCAGCAGCTGGGGCTATACCACAGATACGCAGTATTTT.

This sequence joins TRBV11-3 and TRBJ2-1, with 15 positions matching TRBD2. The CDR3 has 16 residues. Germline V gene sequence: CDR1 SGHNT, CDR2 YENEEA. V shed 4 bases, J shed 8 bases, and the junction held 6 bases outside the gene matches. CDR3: CASSSGLAGGPHEQFF. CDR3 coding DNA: TGTGCCAGCAGCTCCGGACTAGCGGGAGGGCCGCATGAGCAGTTCTTC.

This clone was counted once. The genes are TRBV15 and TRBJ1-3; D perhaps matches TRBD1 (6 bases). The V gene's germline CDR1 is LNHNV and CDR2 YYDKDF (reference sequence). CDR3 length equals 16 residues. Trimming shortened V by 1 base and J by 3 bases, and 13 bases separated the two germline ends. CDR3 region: CATSRGQEAVGNTIYF. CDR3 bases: TGTGCCACCAGCAGAGGACAGGAGGCAGTTGGAAACACCATATATTTT. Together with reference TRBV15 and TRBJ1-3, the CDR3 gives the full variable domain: DAMVIQNPRYQVTQFGKPVTLSCSQTLNHNVMYWYQQKSSQAPKLLFHYYDKDFNNEADTPDNFQSRRPNTSFCFLDIRSPGLGDTAMYLCATSRGQEAVGNTIYFGEGSWLTVV.

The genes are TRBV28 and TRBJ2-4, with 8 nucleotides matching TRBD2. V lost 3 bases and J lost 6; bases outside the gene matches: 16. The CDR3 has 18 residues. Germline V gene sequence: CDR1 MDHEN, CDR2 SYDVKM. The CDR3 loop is CASSLLSAGTRGANIQYF. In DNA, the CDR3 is TGTGCCAGCAGTTTGCTCTCGGCCGGGACTAGGGGGGCAAACATTCAGTACTTC.

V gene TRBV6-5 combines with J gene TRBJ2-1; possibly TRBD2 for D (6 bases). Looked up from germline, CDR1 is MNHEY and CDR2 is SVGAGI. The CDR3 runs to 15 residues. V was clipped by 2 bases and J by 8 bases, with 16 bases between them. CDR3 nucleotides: TGTGCCAGCAGTTACGGGGACTCATCAGGACATGAGCAGTTCTTC. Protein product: CASSYGDSSGHEQFF.

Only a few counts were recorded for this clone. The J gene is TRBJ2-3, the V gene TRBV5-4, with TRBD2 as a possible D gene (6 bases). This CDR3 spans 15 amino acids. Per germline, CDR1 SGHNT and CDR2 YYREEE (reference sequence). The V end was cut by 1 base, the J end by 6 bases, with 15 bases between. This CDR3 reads CASSLRGLGTDTQYF. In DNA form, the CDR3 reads TGTGCCAGCAGCTTGCGGGGGTTAGGGACGGATACGCAGTATTTT.

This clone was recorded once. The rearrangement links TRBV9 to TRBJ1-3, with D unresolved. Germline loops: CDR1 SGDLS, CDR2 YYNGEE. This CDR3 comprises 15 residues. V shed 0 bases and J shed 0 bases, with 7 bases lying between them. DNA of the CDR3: TGTGCCAGCAGCGTAGGAGGGATCTCTGGAAACACCATATATTTT. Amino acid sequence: CASSVGGISGNTIYF.

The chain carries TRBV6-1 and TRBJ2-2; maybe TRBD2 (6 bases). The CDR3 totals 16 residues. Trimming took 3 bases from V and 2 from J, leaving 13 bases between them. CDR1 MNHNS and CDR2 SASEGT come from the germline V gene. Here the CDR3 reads CASSDPGLSNTGELFF. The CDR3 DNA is TGTGCCAGCAGTGATCCGGGACTCTCCAACACCGGGGAGCTGTTTTTT.

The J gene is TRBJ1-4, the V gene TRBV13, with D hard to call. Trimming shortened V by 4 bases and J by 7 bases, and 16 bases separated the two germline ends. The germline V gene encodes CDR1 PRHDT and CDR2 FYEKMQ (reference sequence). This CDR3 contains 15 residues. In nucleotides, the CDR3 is TGTGCCAGCAGCTCAAAAGACGAGGATAGTGAAAAACTGTTTTTT. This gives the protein CASSSKDEDSEKLFF. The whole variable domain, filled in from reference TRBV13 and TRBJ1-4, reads AAGVIQSPRHLIKEKRETATLKCYPIPRHDTVYWYQQGPGQDPQFLISFYEKMQSDKGSIPDRFSAQQFSDYHSELNMSSLELGDSALYFCASSSKDEDSEKLFFGSGTQLSVL.

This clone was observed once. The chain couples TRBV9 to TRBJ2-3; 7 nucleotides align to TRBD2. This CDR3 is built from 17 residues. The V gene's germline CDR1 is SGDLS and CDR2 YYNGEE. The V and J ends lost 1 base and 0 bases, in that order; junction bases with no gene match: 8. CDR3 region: CASSVKTQAGSTDTQYF. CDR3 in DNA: TGTGCCAGCAGCGTAAAAACCCAAGCGGGGAGCACAGATACGCAGTATTTT.

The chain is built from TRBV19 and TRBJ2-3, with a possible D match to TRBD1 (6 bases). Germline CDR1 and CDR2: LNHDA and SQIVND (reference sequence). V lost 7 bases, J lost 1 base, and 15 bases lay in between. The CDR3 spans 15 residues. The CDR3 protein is CASTSTGIGTDTQYF. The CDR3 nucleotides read TGTGCCAGTACCTCAACAGGGATAGGCACAGATACGCAGTATTTT.

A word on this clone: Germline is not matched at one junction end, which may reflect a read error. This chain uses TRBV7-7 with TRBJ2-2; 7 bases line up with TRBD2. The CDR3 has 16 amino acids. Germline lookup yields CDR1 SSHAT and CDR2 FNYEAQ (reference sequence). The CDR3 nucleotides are TGTGCTAGCAGCTTAACGGGAGGATCAAACACCGGGGAGCTGTTTTTT. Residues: CASSLTGGSNTGELFF. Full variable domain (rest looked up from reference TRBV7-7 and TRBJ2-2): GAGVSQSPRYKVTKRGQDVTLRCDPISSHATLYWYQQALGQGPEFLTYFNYEAQPDKSGLPSDRFSAERPEGSISTLTIQRTEQRDSAMYRCASSLTGGSNTGELFFGEGSRLTVL.

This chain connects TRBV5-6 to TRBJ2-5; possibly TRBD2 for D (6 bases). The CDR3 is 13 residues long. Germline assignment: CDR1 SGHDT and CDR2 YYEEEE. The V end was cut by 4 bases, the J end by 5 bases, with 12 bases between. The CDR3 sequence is CASSAGPYETQYF. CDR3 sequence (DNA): TGTGCCAGCAGCGCGGGACCATATGAGACCCAGTACTTC.